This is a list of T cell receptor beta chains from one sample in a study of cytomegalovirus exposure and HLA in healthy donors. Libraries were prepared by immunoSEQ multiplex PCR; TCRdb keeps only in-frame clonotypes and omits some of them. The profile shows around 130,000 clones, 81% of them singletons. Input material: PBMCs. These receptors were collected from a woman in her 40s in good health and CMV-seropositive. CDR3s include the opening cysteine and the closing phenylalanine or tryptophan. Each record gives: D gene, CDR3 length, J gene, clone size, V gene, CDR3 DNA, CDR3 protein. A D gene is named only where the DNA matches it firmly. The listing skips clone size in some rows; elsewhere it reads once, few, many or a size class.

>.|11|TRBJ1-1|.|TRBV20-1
TGCAGTGCTTCGGGAGCCACCGAAGCTTTCTTT
CSASGATEAFF
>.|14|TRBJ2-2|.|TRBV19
TGTGCCAGTAGTGGGACAAGCTACACCGGGGAGCTGTTTTTT
CASSGTSYTGELFF
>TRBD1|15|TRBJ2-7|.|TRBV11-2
TGTGCCAGCAGCGTCGGGACAGGGGAGCACTACGAGCAGTACTTC
CASSVGTGEHYEQYF
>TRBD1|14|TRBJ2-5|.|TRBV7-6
TGTGCCAGCAGCTTAGGGACAGGGGGAGAGACCCAGTACTTC
CASSLGTGGETQYF
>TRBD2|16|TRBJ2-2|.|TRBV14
TGTGCCAGCAGCCGGACTAGCGGGAGAGGAACCGGGGAGCTGTTTTTT
CASSRTSGRGTGELFF
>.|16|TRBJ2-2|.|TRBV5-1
TGCGCCAGCAGCACCATGACAGCCGCGAACACCGGGGAGCTGTTTTTT
CASSTMTAANTGELFF
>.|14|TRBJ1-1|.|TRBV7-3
TGTGCCAGCAGCCTTTATCAGGGAAACACTGAAGCTTTCTTT
CASSLYQGNTEAFF
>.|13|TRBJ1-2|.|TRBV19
TGTGCCAGTAATATGGGAGGGGCAGAAGGCTACACCTTC
CASNMGGAEGYTF
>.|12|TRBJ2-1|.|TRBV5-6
TGTGCCAGCAGCTTTTATCCCAATGAGCAGTTCTTC
CASSFYPNEQFF
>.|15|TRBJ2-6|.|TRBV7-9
TGTGCCAGCAGCACCGACAGGTCTGGGGCCAACGTCCTGACTTTC
CASSTDRSGANVLTF
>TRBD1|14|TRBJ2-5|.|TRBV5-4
TGTGCCAGCAGCCTCCGGACAGGGAAAGAGACCCAGTACTTC
CASSLRTGKETQYF
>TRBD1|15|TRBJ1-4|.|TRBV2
TGTGCCAGCAGTGAAGGCGGGACAGTGGGTGAAAAACTGTTTTTT
CASSEGGTVGEKLFF
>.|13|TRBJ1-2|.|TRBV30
TGTGCCTGGAGTGACAGGCCATACTATGGCTACACCTTC
CAWSDRPYYGYTF
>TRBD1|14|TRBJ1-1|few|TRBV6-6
TGTGCCAGCATGTCAAGGGGGCCAAACACTGAAGCTTTCTTT
CASMSRGPNTEAFF
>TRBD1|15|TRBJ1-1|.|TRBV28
TGTGCCAGCAGTTTACCCCGCGGGACAGCCTCTGAAGCTTTCTTT
CASSLPRGTASEAFF
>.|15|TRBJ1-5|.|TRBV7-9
TGTGCCAGCAGCTCGGACATCGTTAGCAATCAGCCCCAGCATTTT
CASSSDIVSNQPQHF
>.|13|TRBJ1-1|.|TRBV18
TGTGCCAGCTCAGAGGCCATGAACACTGAAGCTTTCTTT
CASSEAMNTEAFF
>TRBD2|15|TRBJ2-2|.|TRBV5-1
TGCGCCAGCAGGGGGACTAGCGGGAGCACCGGGGAGCTGTTTTTT
CASRGTSGSTGELFF
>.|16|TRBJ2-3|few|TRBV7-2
TGTGCCAGCAGCTCCACTATAGACGGGAGCCCAGATACGCAGTATTTT
CASSSTIDGSPDTQYF
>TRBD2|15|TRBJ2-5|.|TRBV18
TGTGCCAGCTCCCCCGGGACTAGCGGGAGAGAGACCCAGTACTTC
CASSPGTSGRETQYF
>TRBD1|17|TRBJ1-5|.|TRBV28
TGTGCCAGCAGTTTTTCGACAGGGGGGTTGGGCCCTCAGCCCCAGCATTTT
CASSFSTGGLGPQPQHF
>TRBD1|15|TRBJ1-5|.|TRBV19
TGTGCCAGTAACAAAGACAGGGGAAGCAATCAGCCCCAGCATTTT
CASNKDRGSNQPQHF
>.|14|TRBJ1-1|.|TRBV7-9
TGTGCCAGCAGTCCACGAGGCGGCAACACTGAAGCTTTCTTT
CASSPRGGNTEAFF
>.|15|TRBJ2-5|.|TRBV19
TGTGCCAGTAGCGCGGGACAGCCTGGAGGGGAGACCCAGTACTTC
CASSAGQPGGETQYF
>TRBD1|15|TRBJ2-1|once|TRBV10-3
TGTGCCATCAGTGACGACAGGGCTACTAACAATGAGCAGTTCTTC
CAISDDRATNNEQFF
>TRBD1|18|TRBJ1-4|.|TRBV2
TGTGCCAGCAGTACAATCTTTGAGACAGGGTCAACTAATGAAAAACTGTTTTTT
CASSTIFETGSTNEKLFF
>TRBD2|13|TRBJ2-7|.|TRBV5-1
TGCGCCAGCAGCTTGGCGGTAGCGGGCGAGCAGTACTTC
CASSLAVAGEQYF
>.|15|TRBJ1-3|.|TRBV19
TGTGCCAGTAGGCGGACGACAGGCTCTGGAAACACCATATATTTT
CASRRTTGSGNTIYF
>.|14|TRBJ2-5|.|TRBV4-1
TGCGCCAGCAGCCTCCTCTCAGGGGACGAGACCCAGTACTTC
CASSLLSGDETQYF
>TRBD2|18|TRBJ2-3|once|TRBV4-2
TGTGCCAGCAGCCACCCCCCGGGAGCGGGGGGGTTAACAGATACGCAGTATTTT
CASSHPPGAGGLTDTQYF
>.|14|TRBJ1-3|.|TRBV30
TGTGCCTGGAACCCCACGACTACTGGAAACACCATATATTTT
CAWNPTTTGNTIYF
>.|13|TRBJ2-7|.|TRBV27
TGTGCCAGCAGTTTTCAAGACGGGTACGAGCAGTACTTC
CASSFQDGYEQYF
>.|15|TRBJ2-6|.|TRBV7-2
TGTGCCAGCAGCCCCGCGCACTCTGGGGCCAACGTCCTGACTTTC
CASSPAHSGANVLTF
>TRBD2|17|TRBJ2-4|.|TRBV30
TGTGCCTGGAGCGTACAGCGGGGGGGCCGGTCGGGAAACATTCAGTACTTC
CAWSVQRGGRSGNIQYF
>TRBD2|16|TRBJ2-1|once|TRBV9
TGTGCCAGCAGCGTCAGTGGGACTAGCGGCTACAATGAGCAGTTCTTC
CASSVSGTSGYNEQFF
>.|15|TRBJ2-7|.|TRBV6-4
TGTGCCAGCAGACCCCCCGGGACTCTCTCCTACGAGCAGTACTTC
CASRPPGTLSYEQYF
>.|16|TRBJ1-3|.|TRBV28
TGTGCCAGCAGTTATCCACAGGGAATTACTGGAAACACCATATATTTT
CASSYPQGITGNTIYF
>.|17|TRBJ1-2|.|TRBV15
TGTGCCACCAGCAGAGATCTTCAAGGTGCAGGGAGGTGTGGCTACACCTTC
CATSRDLQGAGRCGYTF
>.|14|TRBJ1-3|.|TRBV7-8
TGTGCCAGCAGCACCGGAGGCTCTGGAAACACCATATATTTT
CASSTGGSGNTIYF
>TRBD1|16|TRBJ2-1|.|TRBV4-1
TGCGCCAGCAGCCAAGTAGACAGGGTACGAAACAATGAGCAGTTCTTC
CASSQVDRVRNNEQFF
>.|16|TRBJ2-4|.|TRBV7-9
TGTTCCAGCAGCTTAGGGGGGCTGGTAGCCAAAAACATTCAGTACTTC
CSSSLGGLVAKNIQYF
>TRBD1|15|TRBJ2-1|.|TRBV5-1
TGCGCCAGCAGCTTGGGGACAGGGTTCTACAATGAGCAGTTCTTC
CASSLGTGFYNEQFF
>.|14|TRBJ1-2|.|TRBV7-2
TGTGCCAGCAGTAAGGGCGGGGGGTTAGGCGGCTACACCTTC
CASSKGGGLGGYTF
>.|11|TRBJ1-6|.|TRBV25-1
TGTGCCAGCAGACAGGATTCACCCCTCCACTTT
CASRQDSPLHF
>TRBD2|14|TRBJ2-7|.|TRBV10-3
TGTGCCATCAGTGGGACTAGCGGTTACTACGAGCAGTACTTC
CAISGTSGYYEQYF
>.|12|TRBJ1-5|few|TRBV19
TGTGCCAGTAGTATCCTCAATCAGCCCCAGCATTTT
CASSILNQPQHF
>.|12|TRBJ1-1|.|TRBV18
TGTGCCAGCTCACCCATGAACACTGAAGCTTTCTTT
CASSPMNTEAFF
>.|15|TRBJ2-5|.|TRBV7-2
TGTGCCAGCAGCTTAGTAGGACAGAACCAAGAGACCCAGTACTTC
CASSLVGQNQETQYF
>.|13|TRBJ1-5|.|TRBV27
TGTGCCAGCAGTTCTTATAGCAATCAGCCCCAGCATTTT
CASSSYSNQPQHF
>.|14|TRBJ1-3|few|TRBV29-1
TGCAGCGTTGGTATGGGGCAGGTGGGAAACACCATATATTTT
CSVGMGQVGNTIYF
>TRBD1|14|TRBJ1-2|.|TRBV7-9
TGTGCCAGCAGCTTAGGGGACAGCAAACATGGCTACACCTTC
CASSLGDSKHGYTF
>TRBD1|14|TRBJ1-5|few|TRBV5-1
TGCGCCAGCAGCTTAGGGACAGCTAATCAGCCCCAGCATTTT
CASSLGTANQPQHF
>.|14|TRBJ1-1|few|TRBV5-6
TGTGCCAGCAGCTTTAGACACATGAACACTGAAGCTTTCTTT
CASSFRHMNTEAFF
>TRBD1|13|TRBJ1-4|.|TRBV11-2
TGTGCCAGCAGCCGAGGGACAGCAGAAAAACTGTTTTTT
CASSRGTAEKLFF
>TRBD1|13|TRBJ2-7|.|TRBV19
TGTGCCAGTAGTTTCGGACAGGGACGCGAGCAGTACTTC
CASSFGQGREQYF
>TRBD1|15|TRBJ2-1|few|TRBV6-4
TGTGCCAGCAGTGACTCCGGGACAGGGTTCAATGAGCAGTTCTTC
CASSDSGTGFNEQFF
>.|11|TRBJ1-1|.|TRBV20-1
TGCAGTGCTCGCCAGGGTACTGAAGCTTTCTTT
CSARQGTEAFF
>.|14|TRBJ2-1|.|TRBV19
TGTGCCAGTAGTTCCCGAGGAGCTCTCAATGAGCAGTTCTTC
CASSSRGALNEQFF
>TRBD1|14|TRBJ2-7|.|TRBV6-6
TGTGCCAGCAGTTACGGAGGACAGGACTACGAGCAGTACTTC
CASSYGGQDYEQYF